These 19 T cell receptor beta chains originate from one sample sequenced in a study of tumor-infiltrating lymphocytes in primary liver carcinoma. The investigators made TCR beta cDNA from 400 to 500 ng total RNA, using a constant-region primer. For TCR beta, libraries were produced by three nested multiplex PCR rounds using slightly modified ARM-PCR. Primers for the first two PCR rounds were TRBV1-TRBV30 forward primers and a C-beta reverse primer (approximately 10 cycles per round). Each CDR3 protein is one row after TCRdb ran MiXCR on the multiplex PCR reads. The sample has about 120,000 distinct CDR3 sequences, around two thirds seen once; the top ten hold over 7%. The source material, about 18-33 mg of unsorted bulk tissue, was used to co-extract RNA and DNA. Material for sequencing was liver tumor tissue from sampling region 1. Subset specified: tumor region T1, superior pole. The source is a woman aged 60-75 years with primary liver carcinoma and hepatitis B virus infection.

About this clonotype itself: One junction end does not reproduce the germline sequence, and a read error may be involved. This sequence joins TRBV24-1 and TRBJ2-5; D remains ambiguous. Germline CDR1 is KGHDR and CDR2 is SFDVKD. The length of the CDR3 is 13 residues. CDR3 region: CVTSDAAIETQYF. The CDR3 DNA follows: TGTGTCACCAGTGACGCCGCAATAGAGACCCAGTACTTC.

This clonotype was seen more than once but under ten times. The V and J genes are TRBV18 and TRBJ1-1; maybe TRBD1 (5 bases). V gave up 8 bases and J gave up 6 bases, with 16 bases separating them. The CDR3 extends over 13 amino acids. Per germline, CDR1 KGHSH and CDR2 LQKENI. CDR3 residues: CASTSGAESEAFF. The CDR3 coding sequence is TGTGCCAGCACATCCGGGGCCGAATCTGAAGCTTTCTTT.

In regard to this clonotype: Just one base apart from a much larger clone, this may be a read error. V gene TRBV5-6 combines with J gene TRBJ2-7; the D gene is possibly TRBD2 (5 bases). CDR3 size: 14 residues. Germline CDR1 is SGHDT and CDR2 is YYEEEE. V shed 1 base and J shed 0 bases, with 8 bases lying between them. CDR3 coding DNA: TGTGCCAGCAGCTTGATCGGGGTCTCCTACGAGCAGTACTTC. It encodes CASSLIGVSYEQYF. Using reference TRBV5-6 and TRBJ2-7 for the parts outside the CDR3, the full variable domain is DAGVTQSPTHLIKTRGQQVTLRCSPKSGHDTVSWYQQALGQGPQFIFQYYEEEERQRGNFPDRFSGHQFPNYSSELNVNALLLGDSALYLCASSLIGVSYEQYFGPGTRLTVT.

Regarding this clonotype: A read error may account for a junction end that differs from germline. This chain uses TRBV28 with TRBJ1-2; D remains unclear. This CDR3 contains 14 residues. CDR1 and CDR2 from the germline V gene are MDHEN and SYDVKM. The CDR3 loop is CASSLINKDYSYTF. For the CDR3, the DNA is TGTGCCAGTAGTTTAATCAACAAGGACTATAGCTACACCTTC.

Regarding this clonotype: The junction differs from germline at one of its ends, possibly a read error. The chain links TRBV7-9 to TRBJ2-2; 9 bases align to TRBD2. The V gene's germline CDR1 is SEHNR and CDR2 FQNEAQ (reference sequence). CDR3 length: 15 amino acids. The CDR3 coding sequence is TGTGCCAGCAGCCTAGAGACTAGCGGAATCCGGGAGCCGTTTTTT. It encodes CASSLETSGIREPFF.

Of note for this clonotype: This sequence may be a read error, since a much larger clone differs from it by one base. The J gene is TRBJ2-2, the V gene TRBV29-1; a possible D gene is TRBD2 (6 bases). V was shortened by 4 bases and J by 9 bases, with 15 bases between the two germline ends. Germline V gene sequence: CDR1 SQVTM, CDR2 ANQGSEA. The CDR3 spans 13 residues. The CDR3 DNA follows: TGCAGCGTTGCCCGGGACTTCGCCTGGGAGCTGTTTTTT. Residues: CSVARDFAWELFF.

A word on this clonotype: Its ends do not fully match the called genes, so a read error is possible. The V call is TRBV12-3 or TRBV12-4, the J call TRBJ2-5, with TRBD2 matching over 8 bases. This CDR3 is 18 amino acids long. The CDR3 DNA reads as TGTGCCGGCAGTCCCCTTAAAGCGGGGGTCGGGGGAACGGAGACCCAGTACTTC. Residues: CAGSPLKAGVGGTETQYF.

This clonotype showed up just once. The V call is TRBV5-6, the J call TRBJ2-6; no reliable D call. Trimming cost V 3 bases and J 1 base, with 11 bases left between them. CDR3 length: 16 residues. Germline CDR1 and CDR2: SGHDT and YYEEEE. In nucleotides, the CDR3 is TGTGCCAGCAGCTATCCCAGGTTTTCTGGGGCCAACGTCCTGACTTTC. Amino acids: CASSYPRFSGANVLTF.

On this clonotype itself: Germline and junction disagree at one end, which may indicate a read error. The chain has TRBV11-2 and TRBJ1-1; unclear D gene. This CDR3 contains 13 residues. Germline V lookup: CDR1 SGHAT, CDR2 FQNNGV. The CDR3 sequence is CANSPNLNTEAFF. CDR3 nucleotide sequence: TGTGCCAACAGCCCTAATTTGAACACTGAAGCTTTCTTT.

With respect to this clonotype: The CDR3 end shows no conserved phenylalanine or tryptophan, and so a read error is likely. The chain is built from TRBV11-2 and TRBJ2-1; D may match TRBD1 or TRBD2 (5 bases each). The CDR3 consists of 14 residues. In germline, CDR1 is SGHAT, CDR2 FQNNGV. The DNA of the CDR3 is TGTGCCAGCAGCCCCCGGGGCCCCTACAATGAACAGTTCCTC. As protein: CASSPRGPYNEQFL.

The chain combines TRBV5-1 with TRBJ2-5, with D unresolved. The V end was cut by 5 bases, the J end by 1 base, with 12 bases between. Per the germline V gene, CDR1 is SGHRS and CDR2 is YFSETQ. The CDR3 contains 14 residues. For the CDR3, the DNA is TGCGCCAGCAGTCGGCAGGACCTCCAAGAGACCCAGTACTTC. This sequence encodes CASSRQDLQETQYF.

Turning to this clonotype: Possible read error: a much larger clone is one base away. CDR3 nucleotides: TGTGCCAGCAGCATGGAAGGATCTGGCACAGATACGCAGTATTTT. Translating it yields CASSMEGSGTDTQYF. J is TRBJ2-3 and V is TRBV5-4; D call uncertain. The CDR3 spans 15 residues. The ends were cut back, 4 bases at V and 1 base at J, with 13 bases in the middle. CDR1 is SGHNT, CDR2 YYREEE, per germline (reference sequence).

A note on this clonotype: The conserved phenylalanine or tryptophan is not found at the CDR3 terminus, so this likely reflects a read error. The limits of the CDR3 on the DNA are not certain, so only TCRdb's listed CDR3 is given. J is TRBJ2-7 and V is TRBV10-2. The CDR3 region is 16 residues in length, termini included. Germline assignment: CDR1 WSHSY and CDR2 SAAADI. The chain's CDR3 is CASSVQQTIGSYEHYL.

Concerning this clonotype: Since a much larger clone is just one base distant, this may be a read error. The chain carries TRBV5-4 and TRBJ2-5; no definite D call. The V gene lost 5 bases and the J gene lost 4 bases, with 18 bases spanning the gap. CDR1 is SGHNT and CDR2 is YYREEE in the germline V gene (reference sequence). CDR3 length: 15 amino acids. In DNA form, the CDR3 reads TGTGCCAGCAGACCGGAAACGGCGACCCTAGAGACCCAGTACTTC. This translates into CASRPETATLETQYF.

The chain is built from TRBV6-2 or TRBV6-3 and TRBJ2-7, with D possibly matching TRBD1 (6 bases). Germline V gene data show CDR1 as MNHEY and CDR2 as SVGEGT. This CDR3 is built from 14 residues. V lost 5 bases and J lost 4, with 15 bases in between. CDR3 DNA: TGTGCCAGCAGTGGTCGGACAGCCTCATACGAGCAGTACTTC. Protein: CASSGRTASYEQYF.

This clonotype was detected many times. The V call is TRBV6-1, the J call TRBJ1-1, with D perhaps matching TRBD1 (5 bases). There are 15 residues in the CDR3. Between the trimmed V and J ends, which lost 5 bases and 4 bases, there was a span of 17 bases. Germline V CDR1 and CDR2: MNHNS, SASEGT. CDR3 sequence reads: CASSLPTGGTTEAFF. Written as DNA, the CDR3 is TGTGCCAGCAGTCTTCCGACCGGGGGAACCACTGAAGCTTTCTTT.

This chain connects TRBV29-1 to TRBJ2-7; D unresolved. Germline CDR1 reads SQVTM; CDR2 reads ANQGSEA. V lost 5 bases and J 2 bases, leaving 10 bases between the germline ends. This CDR3 is 12 amino acids long. This chain's CDR3 is CSVWRSPYEQYF. The CDR3 DNA reads as TGCAGCGTTTGGCGCAGCCCCTACGAGCAGTACTTC.

The chain has TRBV11-2 and TRBJ2-1; D is uncertain. With 3 bases removed from V and 3 bases from J, the gap between germline ends came to 15 bases. CDR1 is SGHAT, CDR2 FQNNGV, per germline. The CDR3 has 16 amino acids. The CDR3 coding sequence is TGTGCCAGCAGCTTTACCCCACTGAGGAGCTACAATGAGCAGTTCTTC. It is translated as CASSFTPLRSYNEQFF.

In its sample, this clonotype was seen many times. A junction end diverges from the germline sequence, so it may reflect a read error. The V gene is TRBV6-5, the J gene TRBJ2-7; D not resolved. Germline assignment: CDR1 MNHEY and CDR2 SVGAGI. The CDR3 spans 14 residues. CDR3 residues: CASSPPFRRSEQYF. The CDR3 bases are TGTGCCAGCAGCCCCCCCTTCAGACGAAGCGAGCAGTATTTC.